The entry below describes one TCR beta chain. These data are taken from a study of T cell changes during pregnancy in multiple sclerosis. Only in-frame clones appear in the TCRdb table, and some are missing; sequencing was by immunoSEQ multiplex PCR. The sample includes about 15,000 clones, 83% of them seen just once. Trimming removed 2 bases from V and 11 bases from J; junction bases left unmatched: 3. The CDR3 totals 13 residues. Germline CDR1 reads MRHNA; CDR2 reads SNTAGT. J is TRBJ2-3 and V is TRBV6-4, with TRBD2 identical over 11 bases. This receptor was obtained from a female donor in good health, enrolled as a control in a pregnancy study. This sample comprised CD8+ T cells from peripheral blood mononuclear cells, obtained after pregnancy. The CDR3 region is CASSDGLAGGQYF. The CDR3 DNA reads TGTGCCAGCAGTGACGGGCTAGCGGGGGGGCAGTATTTT.